Below, 13 T cell receptor beta chains from the same sample are listed, as sequenced in a study of shared clonotypes between healthy human individuals. The repertoire was sequenced with immunoSEQ multiplex PCR; TCRdb's copy has only in-frame clones and lacks some. The sample lists about 2,500,000 clones, about 92% occurring once. The source material was naive CD4+ T cells sorted from blood. Subset indicated: CD45RA+ positively selected. These receptors were obtained from a man between 18 and 35 years old in good health.

The gene calls are TRBV11-2 and TRBJ2-1; 7 nucleotides agree with TRBD2. V shed 5 bases and J 8 bases; nucleotides not matched to a gene: 9. The CDR3 contains 14 residues. Germline V gives CDR1 SGHAT, CDR2 FQNNGV. CDR3 DNA sequence: TGTGCCAGCAGCACCGGGGGGTTAATATATGAGCAGTTCTTC. As protein: CASSTGGLIYEQFF.

This sequence joins TRBV27 and TRBJ2-1; 15 bases fit TRBD2. The V gene end was trimmed by 5 bases and the J gene end by 7 bases; junction bases not matched to a gene: 6. Germline-derived CDR1 and CDR2 are MNHEY and SMNVEV (reference sequence). This CDR3 spans 16 amino acids. This chain's CDR3 is CASSHGLAGGRNEQFF. CDR3 bases: TGTGCCAGCAGTCACGGACTAGCGGGAGGGAGAAATGAGCAGTTCTTC.

The chain links TRBV30 to TRBJ1-1; the D gene is possibly TRBD1 (5 bases). Trimming left V 1 base short and J 4 bases short, with 13 bases between. Germline V gives CDR1 GTSNPN, CDR2 SVGIG (reference sequence). This CDR3 is built from 14 residues. CDR3 bases: TGTGCCTGGAGTGATCGGGGGAGGGCCACTGAAGCTTTCTTT. It specifies CAWSDRGRATEAFF.

This clone showed up just once. The rearrangement joins TRBV7-2 to TRBJ1-1; D unclear. The CDR3 totals 14 residues. V lost 4 bases to trimming and J lost 0 bases, with 9 bases between them. Germline V gives CDR1 SGHTA, CDR2 FQGNSA. The CDR3 region is CASSSVSLNTEAFF. In DNA form, the CDR3 reads TGTGCCAGCAGCTCCGTAAGCCTGAACACTGAAGCTTTCTTT.

The V gene is TRBV7-2, the J gene TRBJ2-3; 9 nucleotides match TRBD2. Germline CDR1 reads SGHTA; CDR2 reads FQGNSA. V was pared by 5 bases and J by 9 bases, with 15 bases of the junction left unmatched. The CDR3 totals 16 residues. The CDR3 region is CASSPARGASGATQYF. CDR3 bases: TGTGCCAGCAGCCCGGCGCGCGGCGCTAGCGGGGCAACGCAGTATTTT.

The CDR3: CASSPRAAEKLFF. Here the CDR3 DNA reads TGTGCCAGCAGCCCTAGGGCGGCTGAAAAACTGTTTTTT. The chain uses TRBV11-2 and TRBJ1-4; D is ambiguous. The V end lost 5 bases, the J end lost 7 bases, and 11 bases lay between the germline ends. CDR1 and CDR2 (germline): SGHAT, FQNNGV. This CDR3 contains 13 residues. Filled out from reference TRBV11-2 and TRBJ1-4, the complete variable domain reads EAGVAQSPRYKIIEKRQSVAFWCNPISGHATLYWYQQILGQGPKLLIQFQNNGVVDDSQLPKDRFSAERLKGVDSTLKIQPAKLEDSAVYLCASSPRAAEKLFFGSGTQLSVL.

Notes on this clone: This specimen includes other DNA sequences encoding the same CDR3. The chain recombines TRBV6-6 with TRBJ2-4, with TRBD1 identical over 9 bases. V shed 2 bases and J 7 bases; nucleotides not matched to a gene: 3. The CDR3 contains 14 residues. Germline V lookup: CDR1 MNHNY, CDR2 SVGAGI (reference sequence). Here the CDR3 reads CASSYPGQGNIQYF. The CDR3 DNA follows: TGTGCCAGCAGTTACCCCGGACAGGGGAACATTCAGTACTTC.

The J gene is TRBJ2-3, the V gene TRBV4-3, with a possible D match to TRBD2 (5 bases). Deletions cut 1 base from V and 2 bases from J, with 10 bases between. Germline assignment: CDR1 LGHNA and CDR2 YSLEER. The CDR3 is 15 amino acids. The DNA for the CDR3 is TGCGCCAGCAGCCAAGGAAGGGAGCCCACAGATACGCAGTATTTT. This translates into CASSQGREPTDTQYF.

CDR3 sequence (DNA): TGTGCCAGCAGCTTAGATCGGCAGGCGCGGAGATCTAATGAAAAACTGTTTTTT. This translates into CASSLDRQARRSNEKLFF. V and J are TRBV11-2 and TRBJ1-4; the D is unclear. V dropped 0 bases and J dropped 3 bases, with 17 bases sitting between them. Germline assignment: CDR1 SGHAT and CDR2 FQNNGV. CDR3 length: 18 amino acids.

Worth noting for this clone: Distinct nucleotide sequences in the sample also encode this CDR3. The J gene is TRBJ2-5, the V gene TRBV2, with D uncertain. The ends were cut back, 4 bases at V and 1 base at J, with 7 bases in the middle. CDR1 and CDR2 (germline): SNHLY, FYNNEI. The CDR3 runs to 13 residues. CDR3 residues: CASSGPSQETQYF. The CDR3 DNA is TGTGCCAGCAGTGGTCCCTCCCAAGAGACCCAGTACTTC.

V usage is TRBV7-2 and J usage is TRBJ1-4; 9 bases agree with TRBD1. The CDR3 loop spans 18 amino acids. Trimming cost V 1 base and J 5 bases; bases outside gene matches: 11. CDR1 SGHTA and CDR2 FQGNSA come from the germline V gene. CDR3 amino acids: CASSLVGLQGAQNEKLFF. CDR3 in DNA: TGTGCCAGCAGCTTAGTTGGCCTACAGGGGGCGCAAAATGAAAAACTGTTTTTT.

The rearrangement joins TRBV9 to TRBJ1-3; tentative D call: TRBD1 (5 bases). Trimming pared 3 bases from V and 4 bases from J, leaving 17 bases between. Germline V lookup: CDR1 SGDLS, CDR2 YYNGEE. CDR3 length: 16 residues. CDR3 DNA: TGTGCCAGCAGCGCGGGTGACAGTTTACTCGGAAACACCATATATTTT. This encodes CASSAGDSLLGNTIYF. Using reference TRBV9 and TRBJ1-3 for the parts outside the CDR3, the full variable domain is DSGVTQTPKHLITATGQRVTLRCSPRSGDLSVYWYQQSLDQGLQFLIQYYNGEERAKGNILERFSAQQFPDLHSELNLSSLELGDSALYFCASSAGDSLLGNTIYFGEGSWLTVV.

The V gene is TRBV4-1, the J gene TRBJ2-3, with 7 bases aligning to TRBD2. Germline CDR1 and CDR2: MGHRA and YSYEKL. This CDR3 contains 16 residues. V lost 0 bases and J lost 3; bases outside the gene matches: 6. The CDR3: CASSQDLASGTDTQYF. The DNA for the CDR3 is TGCGCCAGCAGCCAAGACTTGGCTAGCGGAACAGATACGCAGTATTTT.